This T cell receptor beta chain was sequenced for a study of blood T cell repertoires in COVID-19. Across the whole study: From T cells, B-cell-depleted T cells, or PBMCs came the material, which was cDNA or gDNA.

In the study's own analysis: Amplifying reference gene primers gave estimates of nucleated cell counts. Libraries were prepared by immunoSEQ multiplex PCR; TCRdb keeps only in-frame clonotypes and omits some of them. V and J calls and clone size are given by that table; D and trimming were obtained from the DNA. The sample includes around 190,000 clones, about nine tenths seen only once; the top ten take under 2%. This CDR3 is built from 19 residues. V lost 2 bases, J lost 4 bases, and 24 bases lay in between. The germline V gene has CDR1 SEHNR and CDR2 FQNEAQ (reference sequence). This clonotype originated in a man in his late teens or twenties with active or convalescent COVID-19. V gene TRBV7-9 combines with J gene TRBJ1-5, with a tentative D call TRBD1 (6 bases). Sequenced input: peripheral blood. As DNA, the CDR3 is TGTGCCAGCAGCTTATACCTCTTCGGCAGGGGAGGGGGAAATCAGCCCCAGCATTTT. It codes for CASSLYLFGRGGGNQPQHF.